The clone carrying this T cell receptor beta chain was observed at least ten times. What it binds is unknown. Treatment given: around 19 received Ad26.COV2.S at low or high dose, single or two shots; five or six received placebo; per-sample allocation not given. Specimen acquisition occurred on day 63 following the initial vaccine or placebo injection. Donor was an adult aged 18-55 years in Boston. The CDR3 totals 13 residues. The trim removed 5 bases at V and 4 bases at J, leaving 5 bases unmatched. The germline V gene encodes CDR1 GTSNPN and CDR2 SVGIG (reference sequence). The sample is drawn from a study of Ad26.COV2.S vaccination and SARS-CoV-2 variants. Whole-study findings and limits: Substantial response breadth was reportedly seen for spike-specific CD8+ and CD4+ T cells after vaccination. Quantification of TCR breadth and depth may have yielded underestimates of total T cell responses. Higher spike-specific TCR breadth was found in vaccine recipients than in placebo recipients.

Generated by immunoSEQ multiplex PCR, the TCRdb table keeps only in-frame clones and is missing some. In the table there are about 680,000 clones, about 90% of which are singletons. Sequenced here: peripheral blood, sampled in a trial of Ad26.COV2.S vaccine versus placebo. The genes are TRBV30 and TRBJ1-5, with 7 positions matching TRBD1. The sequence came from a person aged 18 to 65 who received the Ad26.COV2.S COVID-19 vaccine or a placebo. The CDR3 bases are TGTGCCTGGGGCAGGGGGGATAATCAGCCCCAGCATTTT. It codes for CAWGRGDNQPQHF.